The 19 T cell receptor beta chains presented below share a single source sample, sequenced in a study of cytomegalovirus exposure and HLA in healthy donors. Measured with immunoSEQ multiplex PCR; TCRdb has only the in-frame clones, and not every one. The data hold more than 85,000 clones, with roughly 90% observed a single time. The sequenced material came from PBMCs. These receptors were collected from a woman younger than 45 in good health and CMV-seropositive.

This rearrangement joins TRBV6-5 to TRBJ2-2; D call uncertain. Looked up from germline, CDR1 is MNHEY and CDR2 is SVGAGI. Trimming took 8 bases from V and 7 from J, leaving 11 bases between them. This CDR3 contains 12 residues. This CDR3 reads CASSVSGGELFF. The CDR3 DNA follows: TGTGCCAGCTCAGTTTCAGGCGGGGAGCTGTTTTTT.

The CDR3 is CASSDGSGRYEQYF. CDR3 DNA sequence: TGTGCCAGCAGTGATGGTAGCGGGAGGTACGAGCAGTACTTC. The chain links TRBV2 to TRBJ2-7; TRBD2 agrees at 10 bases. Germline CDR1 and CDR2: SNHLY and FYNNEI. This CDR3 has 14 residues. Losses at the gene ends were 3 bases for V and 4 bases for J; bases not matched to a gene: 3.

The chain links TRBV27 to TRBJ2-1; TRBD2 agrees at 14 bases. The CDR3 is 20 amino acids. The germline V gene has CDR1 MNHEY and CDR2 SMNVEV (reference sequence). V gave up 0 bases and J gave up 0 bases; unmatched junction bases: 7. This chain's CDR3 is CASSLSGTSGGAPSYNEQFF. The CDR3 nucleotides are TGTGCCAGCAGTTTATCGGGGACTAGCGGGGGCGCCCCCTCCTACAATGAGCAGTTCTTC.

V gene TRBV10-1 combines with J gene TRBJ1-4; no clear D. Looked up from germline, CDR1 is WNHNN and CDR2 is SYGVQD (reference sequence). V was clipped by 3 bases and J by 8 bases, with 13 bases between them. The CDR3 is 14 residues long. CDR3 sequence: CASSEREDKEKLFF. CDR3 coding DNA: TGCGCCAGCAGTGAAAGAGAGGATAAAGAAAAACTGTTTTTT.

This chain links TRBV6-5 with TRBJ2-3, with D unclear. The V gene lost 0 bases and the J gene lost 6 bases, with 10 bases spanning the gap. The CDR3 runs to 14 residues. Germline-derived CDR1 and CDR2 are MNHEY and SVGAGI. Here the CDR3 reads CASSYSFTGDTQYF. The DNA for the CDR3 is TGTGCCAGCAGTTACTCGTTTACGGGTGATACGCAGTATTTT.

The chain links TRBV21-1 to TRBJ1-5. TRBV21-1 is a pseudogene. This CDR3 is 13 amino acids long. The CDR3 DNA is TGTGCCGGCGTGGAGGGCCGGAATCAGCCCCAGCATTTT. Amino acid sequence: CAGVEGRNQPQHF.

The chain is built from TRBV29-1 and TRBJ2-1, with D possibly TRBD1 on 5 matching bases. V was cut by 4 bases and J by 5 bases, with 15 bases left in between. Per germline, CDR1 SQVTM and CDR2 ANQGSEA. The CDR3 loop spans 14 amino acids. CDR3 residues: CSVGTDQGDNEQFF. CDR3 bases: TGCAGCGTTGGGACGGACCAGGGTGACAATGAGCAGTTCTTC.

This sequence joins TRBV30 and TRBJ1-2; D is perhaps TRBD1 (5 bases). The germline V gene has CDR1 GTSNPN and CDR2 SVGIG (reference sequence). The length of the CDR3 is 15 residues. Trimming took 3 bases from V and 0 from J, leaving 14 bases between them. The CDR3 here is CAWRGDSLPNYGYTF. The DNA for the CDR3 is TGTGCCTGGAGGGGGGACTCGTTGCCTAACTATGGCTACACCTTC. Based on the CDR3 plus reference TRBV30 and TRBJ1-2, the full variable domain is SQTIHQWPATLVQPVGSPLSLECTVEGTSNPNLYWYRQAAGRGLQLLFYSVGIGQISSEVPQNLSASRPQDRQFILSSKKLLLSDSGFYLCAWRGDSLPNYGYTFGSGTRLTVV.

The gene calls are TRBV4-2 and TRBJ1-1, with TRBD1 identical over 10 bases. Germline V gene lookup returns CDR1 LGHNA and CDR2 YNFKEQ. The V gene end was trimmed by 0 bases and the J gene end by 6 bases; junction bases not matched to a gene: 4. CDR3 length equals 15 residues. The CDR3 DNA is TGTGCCAGCAGCCAAGATCCGACAGGGGGCCCTGAAGCTTTCTTT. Its translation: CASSQDPTGGPEAFF.

The chain links TRBV28 to TRBJ2-7, with TRBD1 matching over 11 bases. This CDR3 is 17 amino acids long. Germline trimming cut 3 bases from V and 3 bases from J; bases unmatched to any gene: 10. CDR1 and CDR2 from the germline V gene are MDHEN and SYDVKM. CDR3 coding DNA: TGTGCCAGCAGTTTCTGGACAGGGGGCCTGGTGTTCTACGAGCAGTACTTC. It yields the protein CASSFWTGGLVFYEQYF. Full variable domain (outside the CDR3, taken from reference TRBV28 and TRBJ2-7): DVKVTQSSRYLVKRTGEKVFLECVQDMDHENMFWYRQDPGLGLRLIYFSYDVKMKEKGDIPEGYSVSREKKERFSLILESASTNQTSMYLCASSFWTGGLVFYEQYFGPGTRLTVT.

The genes are TRBV11-1 and TRBJ2-1; tentative D call: TRBD2 (5 bases). V lost 5 bases to trimming and J lost 9 bases, with 14 bases between them. Germline CDR1 and CDR2: SGHAT and FQDESV (reference sequence). The CDR3 extends over 13 amino acids. The CDR3 here is CASSPTLGGEQFF. In DNA, the CDR3 is TGTGCCAGCAGCCCAACACTAGGAGGTGAGCAGTTCTTC.

V is TRBV6-1 and J is TRBJ1-2; possibly TRBD1 for D (5 bases). This CDR3 has 14 amino acids. Germline assignment: CDR1 MNHNS and CDR2 SASEGT. V was clipped by 1 base and J by 3 bases, with 9 bases between them. The CDR3 protein is CASSEGGSYYGYTF. CDR3 in DNA: TGTGCCAGCAGTGAAGGGGGCAGCTACTATGGCTACACCTTC.

In this sample, this clone turned up once. The V call is TRBV7-9, the J call TRBJ2-1; TRBD1 aligns across 7 bases. The germline V gene has CDR1 SEHNR and CDR2 FQNEAQ (reference sequence). Trimming at V came to 5 bases and at J to 5 bases, leaving 9 bases not matched to a gene. This CDR3 has 15 residues. CDR3: CASSQGVLQDNEQFF. In nucleotides, the CDR3 is TGTGCCAGCAGCCAGGGGGTGCTTCAGGACAATGAGCAGTTCTTC.

The chain recombines TRBV28 with TRBJ2-3, with 12 bases fitting TRBD2. The junction had 5 bases not matched to a gene; V was cut back by 3 bases and J by 7 bases. Germline V lookup: CDR1 MDHEN, CDR2 SYDVKM. This CDR3 is 15 amino acids long. The CDR3 is CASSLLAGGPNTQYF. The CDR3 nucleotides are TGTGCCAGCAGTTTGCTAGCGGGAGGGCCAAATACGCAGTATTTT.

The gene calls are TRBV9 and TRBJ1-1; 7 nucleotides agree with TRBD1. J lost 0 bases, V lost 0 bases, and 11 bases had no gene match. The germline V gene encodes CDR1 SGDLS and CDR2 YYNGEE. The CDR3 sequence is 18 residues long. The CDR3 region is CASSVVVAGTALNTEAFF. CDR3 DNA: TGTGCCAGCAGCGTAGTGGTAGCTGGGACAGCCCTGAACACTGAAGCTTTCTTT.

The J gene is TRBJ1-1, the V gene TRBV20-1; D may be TRBD1 (5 bases). The CDR3 is made up of 11 amino acids. Germline-derived CDR1 and CDR2 are DFQATT and SNEGSKA (reference sequence). V gave up 5 bases and J gave up 5 bases, with 9 bases separating them. Here the CDR3 reads CSAQGLTEAFF. The DNA of the CDR3 is TGCAGTGCTCAGGGATTAACTGAAGCTTTCTTT.

The rearrangement links TRBV7-2 to TRBJ2-7, with 12 bases identical to TRBD2. Germline V gives CDR1 SGHTA, CDR2 FQGNSA. V lost 3 bases to trimming and J lost 6 bases; unmatched junction nucleotides: 15. This CDR3 has 18 residues. The DNA of the CDR3 is TGTGCCAGCAGCTTCCCCACCCTAGCGGGAGGGCCGTCGGCCGAGCAGTACTTC. As protein: CASSFPTLAGGPSAEQYF.

The rearrangement joins TRBV7-2 to TRBJ1-3; D unclear. Germline CDR1 is SGHTA and CDR2 is FQGNSA. This CDR3 is 16 amino acids long. V lost 5 bases and J lost 2, with 16 bases in between. CDR3: CASSPGRAGTGNTIYF. The DNA of the CDR3 is TGTGCCAGCAGCCCGGGGAGGGCAGGAACTGGAAACACCATATATTTT.

This clone was observed a few times. The chain carries TRBV6-1 and TRBJ1-5; a weak D match, TRBD1 (6 bases). CDR3 length: 12 residues. In germline, CDR1 is MNHNS, CDR2 SASEGT. V gave up 10 bases and J gave up 2 bases, with 9 bases separating them. The CDR3 here is CATNRGNQPQHF. The CDR3 nucleotides read TGTGCCACCAACAGGGGCAATCAGCCCCAGCATTTT.